The T cell receptor beta chain under discussion was sequenced for a study of response to subunit inactivated influenza vaccine. One entry per CDR3 protein results from TCRdb running MiXCR on the RT-PCR reads. The sample has under 200,000 distinct CDR3 sequences, over 9.5% seen once. V shed 4 bases and J shed 2 bases, with 13 bases lying between them. This CDR3 has 15 residues. Germline lookup yields CDR1 LGHNA and CDR2 YSLEER. Findings of the study overall: There was a suggestion from the authors that each seasonal influenza vaccination recruits few new T cells.

This clonotype has just a few counts. What it binds is unknown. These records were also assigned to another study, of T cells expressing NK-cell markers. From that second work: cDNA encoding TCR beta was synthesized via 5'RACE template switching incorporating UMIs. Investigators obtained TCR beta repertoires from sorted CD3+CD56+NKG2C+, CD3+CD56+NKG2C- and CD3+CD56-NKG2C+ T cells. The authors restricted sorting to alpha-beta TCR T cells with an anti-gamma-delta TCR antibody in several experiments. Several donors showed these clonotypes also leading the CD3+CD56-NKG2C+ fraction.

Sample: CD8+ T cells sorted from PBMCs, taken approximately 12 days after vaccination. The rearrangement joins TRBV4-3 to TRBJ2-3; D is ambiguous. The TCR comes from a man over 45 who received an inactivated influenza vaccine. The CDR3 protein is CASSPGEDITDTQYF. CDR3 sequence (DNA): TGCGCCAGCAGCCCGGGTGAAGATATCACAGATACGCAGTATTTT.